The subject of this entry is one T cell receptor beta chain. This clone showed up just a few times. It lacks a known antigen. Within one base of it there is no much larger clone, and no base qualities were kept. As encoded in the germline V gene, CDR1 is SQVTM while CDR2 is ANQGSEA. Between the V and J ends, shortened by 2 bases and 7 bases respectively, the junction contains 8 bases. The CDR3 starts with the cysteine, ends with the phenylalanine, and has 12 residues. Only the CDR3 part of the read is kept: 36 bases, read in frame from the first base. This sample is part of a study of cytomegalovirus exposure and HLA in healthy donors (TCRdb year 2017). In terms of the full investigation: An earlier analysis of roughly 630 of the donors reported approximately 270 Gb of sequence data and 117 million unique TCR beta sequences from 150 million to 200 million T cells. Roughly 290 gigabases of sequencing data and around 80 million unique TCR sequences made up an early release that covered 500 to 650 HLA-typed donors. The genetic ancestry cluster associated with self-reported Caucasian donors included about 84% of the 398 genotyped donors. The study aimed to test whether signatures of past pathogen exposure could be identified by cataloging public T cell receptors. The study used immunosequencing to profile the T cell repertoires of more than 650 subjects and linked those repertoires to cytomegalovirus serostatus. Besides the first cohort of roughly 640 subjects, a separate validation cohort made up of roughly 130 different subjects was used. To predict cytomegalovirus infection status, the study combined high-throughput TCR immunosequencing, statistical association of individual TCRs with disease status, and machine learning. A later analysis re-examined previously published TCR beta repertoires from about 700 donors and added high-resolution HLA genotyping to investigate patterns of TCR occurrence. Rather than using new phenotypic data, the later analysis identified candidate immune exposures from TCR beta sequences and from how often those sequences occurred across donors. An earlier analysis of fewer than 700 of the donors applied high-throughput TCR beta sequencing to assess whether each TCR beta V gene segment acted as functional or pseudogenic. Alongside the repertoire data, information on donor age, sex, ethnicity and CMV serostatus was compiled. A later genetic analysis used genome-wide SNP genotypes for about 65% of the roughly 670 donors, treating that subset as a discovery cohort. All discovery cohort repertoires had been generated using a single sequencing platform. Both class I and class II loci were covered by HLA typing, at four-digit resolution. Typing coverage varied by locus: 629-630 donors for A, B, C, DRB1 and DQB1; approximately 500 for DQA1; over 600 for DPA1; more than 450 for DPB1. A handful of DR-DQ haplotypes were treated as single units for association and clustering because of strong linkage in the cohort. On average, over 200,000 unique TCR beta nucleotide sequences were sequenced per donor among roughly 430 genotyped donors of the cohort, with roughly 19% of those sequences being non-productive. Here is what the overall study found, with its caveats: The authors suggested that the approach could potentially be generalized to other disease states and immunological phenotypes. Cytomegalovirus status was reported to be diagnosed by the classifier with high specificity and sensitivity in both the original and validation cohorts. According to a later analysis, TCR association rates differed among HLA loci, with DRB1 alleles showing the most associated TCRs and HLA-C alleles showing the fewest. Most TCR sequences were seen in very few donors, while some public TCRs were found in many individuals. A total of some 180 TCR beta chains were listed by the study as associated with cytomegalovirus. The presence/absence analyses assumed that sequencing depth was roughly uniform across donors, and that assumption may not be true. A further reported finding was that TCR beta sequences accurately predicted the HLA-A and HLA-B alleles for most subjects in the first cohort. The 87-base-pair reads could not distinguish some IMGT-functional V segments, including TRBV6-2 and TRBV6-3, so those segments were excluded. About 15 rarely observed V segments, including chromosome 9 orphons, were excluded from the earlier analysis of almost 600 of the donors because counts were too low. Linkage disequilibrium might explain the correlated functional status among segregating V segments, but an unknown experimental factor could not be ruled out. A later analysis found that HLA-associated TCR beta chains were more clonally expanded and had lower generation probabilities than equally common non-associated chains. A later analysis reported that several top co-occurrence clusters appeared linked to parvovirus B19, influenza, CMV and Epstein-Barr virus. A few of the identified cytomegalovirus-associated TCR beta chains were confirmed in vitro to be specific for cytomegalovirus antigens. The only immune exposure information available for the cohort was CMV serostatus. At a false discovery rate of 0.05, a later analysis linked under 20,000 TCR beta sequences to specific HLA alleles. A later genetic analysis associated a missense DCLRE1C variant with V-gene and J-gene trimming of TCR beta chains, and an independent cohort replicated the association. According to a later analysis, most CMV-associated TCR beta chains appeared to be HLA-restricted, and the HLA associations seemed to be driven largely by CMV exposure. Broadly in line with IMGT annotations, most TCR beta V segments showed up in productive rearrangements about 87% or about 30% of the time in an earlier analysis of several hundred of the donors. Only TCR beta chains were sequenced in this cohort, and the absence of alpha or paired-chain data limited detectable features. According to a later genetic analysis, donors in an Asian-associated ancestry cluster had fewer N-insertions in productive TCRs than the approximately 690-donor mean. Strong co-occurrence of HLA alleles, especially DR and DQ, made assigning TCR associations to individual alleles difficult. Because HLA typing was unavailable for some donors at each locus, only the typed subset was used in association tests. A cluster of highly shared sequence variants was judged likely to represent a technical artifact of the sequencing pipeline.

In total, 500 to 700 healthy bone marrow donors made up the cohort. At the time of sampling, every cohort member was nominally healthy, though immune exposures that went unrecorded were likely present. The donor tested CMV seropositive and was one of the 289 seropositive cohort members. A peripheral blood sample was provided by each donor, and peripheral blood mononuclear cells were used for TCR beta sequencing. The Qiagen DNeasy Blood Extraction Kit was used to extract genomic DNA from the blood cell samples. Library prep was done by the immunoSEQ multiplex PCR assay. A mixture of 60 forward primers for TCR Vbeta segments and 13 reverse primers for TCR Jbeta segments was used in the multiplex PCR. The CDR3 region of rearranged TCR beta genes was amplified from genomic DNA by a multiplex PCR assay. The amplified TCR beta libraries were sequenced on the Illumina HiSeq System as 87-base-pair reads. Per the authors' processing: A later analysis counted 75 million to 100 million unique TCR beta chains across the 666 repertoires, and some 11 million of these chains were shared by at least two donors. Raw reads were error-corrected and collapsed into unique sequences by a nearest-neighbor algorithm in which closely related sequences were merged to remove PCR and sequencing errors. To assign V, D and J gene segments, CDR3 sequences were aligned to IMGT reference sequences. For a sequence to be retained, a match of at least six nucleotides to both a V gene segment and a J gene segment was required. A rearrangement counted as productive if the CDR3 had no stop codons and remained in frame with V and J, and every other rearrangement counted as non-productive. CDR3 was defined according to IMGT convention as the region running from the second conserved V-encoded cysteine to the conserved J-encoded phenylalanine. Sequences without an unambiguous match to a single V gene segment were excluded from the earlier analysis of 500 to 700 of the donors. In an earlier analysis of 450 to 750 of the donors, a V segment was called functional when productive rearrangements were above 56.7%, and segregating when the standard deviation between donors exceeded 5%. A statistical classification framework was built for diagnosing cytomegalovirus status from the catalog of TCR beta chain sequences. V and J gene assignment, in a later analysis, came from comparing TCR nucleotide sequences with IMGT/GENE-DB human TR gene sequences. A later analysis assigned CDR3 sequences and most-parsimonious VDJ recombination scenarios with the TCRdist pipeline. In a later analysis, each TCR beta chain was defined by its CDR3 amino acid sequence together with its V-gene family, and reads lacking a unique V-gene family were excluded. A later analysis removed over 500 highly shared, low-generation-probability nucleotide sequences to deal with suspected cross-contamination and a sequencing artifact. A later analysis calculated a clonal expansion index for each public chain from normalized within-repertoire ranks of inferred template counts. In a later analysis, generation probabilities were computed with a VDJ recombination model fitted to out-of-frame rearrangements, and the resulting probabilities were checked against IGoR. In a later analysis, hypergeometric tests were used to score TCR-TCR, TCR-HLA and TCR-CMV co-occurrence, with a repertoire-size bias correction applied to TCR pairs. False discovery rates were estimated in a later analysis by permuting HLA or CMV assignments 20 times. In a later analysis, co-occurring TCRs were grouped using DBSCAN, and TCRdist sequence similarity was added for clustering within HLA-allele-positive subsets. Co-occurrence clustering excluded repertoires with fewer than 30,000 or more than 120,000 public chains, plus five with anomalous nucleotide sharing. In TCRdb, the immuneACCESS table is reduced to in-frame sequences with V and J assigned. These tables do not hold every clone; where another copy was compared, an unresolved V gene accounts for under half, and the others remain unexplained. That table gives V, J and clone size, and the DNA gave D and trimming. The sample table lists roughly 100,000 clones, around 9.6% of them with a count of one. 5.1% of the sample lies in the top ten.

Sequencing input: PBMCs. The chain is made from TRBV29-1 and TRBJ2-2; no D gene call is confident. The sequence was collected from a man aged 50-60 years in good health and CMV-seropositive. The DNA sequence is TGCAGCGTTGAAAGAGGAAGCGGGGAGCTGTTTTTT. The resulting protein is CSVERGSGELFF.